This T cell receptor (beta chain) was obtained from a study of early T cells in non-severe SARS-CoV-2 infection. Tagging with unique molecular identifiers was applied to individual cDNA molecules. MiXCR, applied by TCRdb to the 5' RACE reads, yields one record per CDR3 protein. The table has about 52,000 distinct CDR3 sequences, approximately 6.2% seen once. The sample holds a few counts of this clonotype. This receptor was identified in an adult who was a healthcare worker with PCR-confirmed SARS-CoV-2 infection or an uninfected control (not recorded which). The sequencing sample was made of whole blood.

The CDR3, as DNA: TGTGCCAGTAGTGATTCGGGACAGTGGGGTGCCAAAAACATTCAGTACTTC. It codes for CASSDSGQWGAKNIQYF. The V call is TRBV19, the J call TRBJ2-4, with 7 bases that match TRBD1. The CDR3 runs to 17 residues. V lost 5 bases to trimming and J lost 1 base; unmatched junction nucleotides: 11. Germline V gives CDR1 LNHDA, CDR2 SQIVND (reference sequence).